This T cell receptor beta chain originates from a study of regulatory T cells in long-lasting Graves disease. CDR3 regions were amplified by Arm-PCR using iRepertoire HTBI primers to build TCR beta libraries. Original processing notes: Overall, samples carried 62 TRBV and 15 or so TRBJ segments. TCRdb re-derived calls from the multiplex PCR reads in MiXCR, one entry per CDR3 protein. None of the V and J calls come from the authors' own analysis; TCRdb made them. The sample includes 400,000 to 550,000 distinct CDR3 sequences, around 14% seen only once; the top ten take around 17%. Time point noted: newly diagnosed GD, antithyroid drugs for less than 3 months. PBMC-extracted RNA yielded the TCR library. Trimming shortened V by 0 bases and J by 7 bases, and 22 bases separated the two germline ends. The CDR3 consists of 16 residues. CDR1 and CDR2 from the germline V gene are DFQATT and SNEGSKA (reference sequence).

Many counts were recorded for this clonotype. The same sample was also used in a study of T cells in Graves' hyperthyroidism and ophthalmopathy.

This chain joins TRBV20-1 and TRBJ2-7; no clear D gene. The receptor was derived from a woman aged 25 to 39 with Graves disease. Source: peripheral blood mononuclear cells (PBMCs), taken at new diagnosis, from a patient treated with antithyroid drugs. The CDR3 region is CSAREYGELPSLEQYF. CDR3 sequence (DNA): TGCAGTGCTAGAGAGTACGGTGAACTCCCATCATTGGAGCAGTACTTC.